This T cell receptor (beta chain) was observed in a study of OX40 agonist ivuxolimab in advanced cancers. The study's findings and limits: Expanded clones tended on average to be more numerous among CD8+ T cells than CD4+. Both CD4+ and CD8+ T cell populations in blood had undergone clonal expansion by week 6 at 0.1 to 3.0 mg/kg. Among patients with partial responses at 0.1-3.0 mg/kg, clonal expansion was among the lowest.

Peripheral blood came from all dose cohorts at three timepoints. The length of the CDR3 is 16 residues. Deletions cut 7 bases from V and 3 bases from J, with 19 bases between. Germline V gene sequence: CDR1 LGHNT, CDR2 FRNRAP. Of note for this clone: Its target is not known.

Sequencing used immunoSEQ multiplex PCR; TCRdb keeps in-frame clones, though not all of them. Of roughly 80,000 clones in the sample, approximately 83% are singletons; the top ten hold approximately 2%. The receptor was isolated from an adult with an advanced solid tumor such as melanoma, head and neck, liver or kidney cancer. The chain joins TRBV12-5 to TRBJ1-3, with a weak D call TRBD1 (5 bases). The sequences come from CD4+ or CD8+ T cells sorted from blood, collected in a trial of the OX40 agonist ivuxolimab. Written as DNA, the CDR3 is TGTGCTAGTGCCGAGGCGACCGGGGCTGGTGGAAACACCATATATTTT. It codes for CASAEATGAGGNTIYF. The full variable domain, with the rest looked up from reference TRBV12-5 and TRBJ1-3, is DARVTQTPRHKVTEMGQEVTMRCQPILGHNTVFWYRQTMMQGLELLAYFRNRAPLDDSGMPKDRFSAEMPDATLATLKIQPSEPRDSAVYFCASAEATGAGGNTIYFGEGSWLTVV.